This T cell receptor beta chain is drawn from a study of blood T cells in healthy people across ages. CDR3 length equals 13 residues. Germline V gene sequence: CDR1 SEHNR, CDR2 FQNEAQ (reference sequence). The V and J ends lost 1 base and 7 bases, in that order; junction bases with no gene match: 3. Concerning this clonotype: Its antigen is not known.

Whole-study results and caveats: Long-lived and aged donors differed, with more naive CD4+ cells and higher diversity in the long-lived. Those diversity estimates obtained from one million T cells were thought to be underestimates.

Per sample, no less than 5 micrograms of total RNA were extracted. The second PCR ran about 6 to 11 cycles with a sample-barcoded 5' primer and J-beta primers. Via MiXCR, TCRdb re-called the 5' RACE reads, giving one row per CDR3 protein. The sample has some 1.6 million distinct CDR3 sequences; about 35% are singletons. This clonotype was obtained from a woman between 25 and 40 years old in good health. The sequenced sample was blood. The chain has TRBV7-9 and TRBJ1-1, with 7 bases fitting TRBD1. The CDR3 nucleotides are TGTGCCAGCAGCTTAGAGGGGGCGAGTGAAGCTTTCTTT. As protein: CASSLEGASEAFF. The full variable domain, completed using reference TRBV7-9 and TRBJ1-1, is DTGVSQNPRHKITKRGQNVTFRCDPISEHNRLYWYRQTLGQGPEFLTYFQNEAQLEKSRLLSDRFSAERPKGSFSTLEIQRTEQGDSAMYLCASSLEGASEAFFGQGTRLTVV.